This T cell receptor beta chain was retrieved from a study of blood T cell repertoires in COVID-19. Study-level background: Italy, Spain and the United States were the sources of the convalescent and acute COVID-19 samples. Sources were T cells, B-cell-depleted T cells, or PBMCs; the material itself was cDNA or gDNA.

Per the study methods: Reference gene primer amplification gave nucleated cell count estimates. Sequenced by immunoSEQ multiplex PCR; TCRdb stores in-frame clones only, minus some. Clone size and the V and J calls come from that table; the DNA yielded D and trimming. Among 70,000 to 80,000 clones, more than 80% were seen once, and the ten largest hold roughly 35%. The sequencing sample was made of peripheral blood. This TCR derives from an elderly woman with active or convalescent COVID-19.

CDR3 in DNA: TGCAGTGCTAGTGCTGACAGGGGGCGAGAGACCCAGTACTTC. It is translated as CSASADRGRETQYF. The chain has TRBV20-1 and TRBJ2-5; 10 bases line up with TRBD1. The CDR3 is made up of 14 amino acids. V lost 3 bases, J lost 4 bases, and 5 bases stayed unmatched. Germline CDR1 DFQATT, CDR2 SNEGSKA (reference sequence).